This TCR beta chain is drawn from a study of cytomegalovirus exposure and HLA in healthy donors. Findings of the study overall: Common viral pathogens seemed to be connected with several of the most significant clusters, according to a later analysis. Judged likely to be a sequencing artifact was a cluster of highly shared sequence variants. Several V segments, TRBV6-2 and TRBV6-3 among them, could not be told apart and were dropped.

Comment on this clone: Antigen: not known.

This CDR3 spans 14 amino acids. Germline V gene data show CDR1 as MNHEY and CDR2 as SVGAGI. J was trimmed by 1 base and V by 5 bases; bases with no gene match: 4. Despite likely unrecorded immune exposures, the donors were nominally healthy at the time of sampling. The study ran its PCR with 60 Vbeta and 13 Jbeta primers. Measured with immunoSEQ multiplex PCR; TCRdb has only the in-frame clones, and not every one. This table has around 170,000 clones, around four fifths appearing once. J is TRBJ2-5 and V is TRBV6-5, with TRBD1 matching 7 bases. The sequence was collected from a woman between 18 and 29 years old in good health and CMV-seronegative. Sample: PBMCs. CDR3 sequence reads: CASSKTGAQETQYF. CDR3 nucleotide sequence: TGTGCCAGCAGTAAAACAGGGGCCCAAGAGACCCAGTACTTC.